This T cell receptor beta chain was found in a study of regulatory T cells in long-lasting Graves disease. Study information: Patients with persistent Graves' disease had over 5 years of antithyroid drugs and persistent TSH receptor antibodies.

HTBI primers from iRepertoire and Arm-PCR of CDR3 regions yielded the TCR beta libraries. TCRdb used MiXCR to reprocess the multiplex PCR reads, holding one entry per CDR3 protein. The data hold approximately 400,000 distinct CDR3 sequences, with about 20% observed a single time. This clonotype was seen a few times. The time point is: persistent/refractory GD, antithyroid drugs over 5 years with positive TRAb. From PBMCs, RNA was extracted and then used to make the TCR library. The clonotype comes from a female donor with Graves disease. The sequences come from peripheral blood mononuclear cells (PBMCs), collected when the disease was refractory, from a patient treated with antithyroid drugs.

CDR3 sequence reads: CASSPAAGGEQYF. In nucleotides, the CDR3 is TGTGCCAGCTCTCCAGCGGCCGGGGGCGAGCAGTACTTC. V gene TRBV18 combines with J gene TRBJ2-7, with D possibly TRBD2 on 6 matching bases. The V end lost 6 bases, the J end lost 6 bases, and 15 bases lay between the germline ends. This CDR3 spans 13 amino acids. CDR1 and CDR2 from the germline V gene are KGHSH and LQKENI.